Each of the 20 T cell receptor beta chains below was sequenced from the same sample in a study of post-analysis software for immune sequencing data. Study outcomes and limitations: Higher frequency in patients than in controls was seen for roughly five TRBV segments, with TRBV5-6, TRBV5-1 and TRBV20-1 among them.

The antigens of these receptors remain unknown. Unique molecular identifiers were present in the TCR beta cDNA libraries. TCRdb reprocessed the PCR reads with MiXCR, giving one entry per CDR3 protein. The data contain 740,000 or so distinct CDR3 sequences, roughly 50% of them seen just once; the ten biggest clones take up around 4.5%. What was sequenced was blood. Receptor source: a girl aged 5-17 years with multiple sclerosis.

The chain couples TRBV7-9 to TRBJ2-7; 7 nucleotides agree with TRBD2. Losses at the gene ends were 2 bases for V and 1 base for J; bases not matched to a gene: 8. This CDR3 region has 16 residues. Germline-derived CDR1 and CDR2 are SEHNR and FQNEAQ (reference sequence). The CDR3 nucleotides read TGTGCCAGCAGCTTAATGGGTAGCGGGCTTTCCTACGAGCAGTACTTC. Its translation: CASSLMGSGLSYEQYF.

This clonotype was recorded a few times. The chain combines TRBV20-1 with TRBJ2-7; 8 bases map to TRBD2. Germline V gene data show CDR1 as DFQATT and CDR2 as SNEGSKA (reference sequence). V was pared by 3 bases and J by 2 bases, with 6 bases of the junction left unmatched. The CDR3 consists of 14 residues. The CDR3 DNA reads TGCAGTGCTAGGTGGGTAGCGGGGCCCTACGAGCAGTACTTC. Translated: CSARWVAGPYEQYF.

The chain combines TRBV6-5 with TRBJ2-1; the D gene is possibly TRBD2 (6 bases). V was trimmed by 0 bases and J by 9 bases, leaving 9 bases between them. Germline V lookup: CDR1 MNHEY, CDR2 SVGAGI. The CDR3 contains 13 residues. The CDR3 DNA follows: TGTGCCAGCAGTTACTCGGGACTGGGTGAGCAGTTCTTC. Protein sequence: CASSYSGLGEQFF.

The CDR3 DNA is TGTGCCAGCAGCTCGCTAAGGGATACGCAGTATTTT. It yields the protein CASSSLRDTQYF. V usage is TRBV6-6 and J usage is TRBJ2-3, with D hard to call. CDR1 and CDR2 (germline): MNHNY, SVGAGI (reference sequence). V lost 6 bases to trimming and J lost 6 bases, with 10 bases between them. CDR3 length equals 12 residues.

This clonotype was recorded once. The V call is TRBV6-6, the J call TRBJ2-4, with TRBD1 matching over 7 bases. This CDR3 region has 12 residues. Germline V gives CDR1 MNHNY, CDR2 SVGAGI (reference sequence). V shed 2 bases, J shed 12 bases, and the junction held 4 bases outside the gene matches. The CDR3 DNA follows: TGTGCCAGCAGTTACGGACAGGTAGATCAGTACTTC. Residues: CASSYGQVDQYF.

The rearrangement uses TRBV6-2 or TRBV6-3 and TRBJ1-2, with D uncertain. The germline V gene has CDR1 MNHEY and CDR2 SVGEGT. Between the trimmed V and J ends, which lost 6 bases and 8 bases, there was a span of 28 bases. The CDR3 contains 17 residues. CDR3 in DNA: TGTGCCAGCAGCCGGCCTCCGAATCTCCCAGACTTCGTCGGCTACACCTTC. This translates into CASSRPPNLPDFVGYTF.

The chain employs TRBV5-1 and TRBJ1-2, with TRBD1 matching 10 bases. V lost 4 bases to trimming and J lost 8 bases; unmatched junction nucleotides: 8. Germline V lookup: CDR1 SGHRS, CDR2 YFSETQ. CDR3 size: 14 residues. CDR3 DNA: TGCGCCAGCAGCCCCATAGGGACAGGGGAAGGCTACACCTTC. This codes for CASSPIGTGEGYTF.

This clonotype was seen only once. V and J are TRBV10-3 and TRBJ2-1; 7 bases line up with TRBD2. Per germline, CDR1 ENHRY and CDR2 SYGVKD. The V and J ends lost 6 bases and 3 bases, in that order; junction bases with no gene match: 11. The CDR3 sequence is 16 residues long. The CDR3 nucleotides read TGTGCCATCAGCCCGACTAGCCCAAATAACTACAATGAGCAGTTCTTC. This encodes CAISPTSPNNYNEQFF.

The rearrangement links TRBV12-5 to TRBJ2-7; no reliable D call. This CDR3 is built from 13 residues. The germline V gene encodes CDR1 LGHNT and CDR2 FRNRAP. Trimming shortened V by 8 bases and J by 0 bases, and 11 bases separated the two germline ends. CDR3 loop: CASRGAVSYEQYF. The CDR3 DNA follows: TGTGCTAGTCGCGGAGCCGTCTCCTACGAGCAGTACTTC.

V usage is TRBV29-1 and J usage is TRBJ2-5; 8 bases match TRBD2. Germline V gene lookup returns CDR1 SQVTM and CDR2 ANQGSEA. Losses at the gene ends were 1 base for V and 5 bases for J; bases not matched to a gene: 3. The CDR3 sequence is 13 residues long. The CDR3 is CSVEGSGAETQYF. CDR3 DNA: TGCAGCGTTGAAGGTAGCGGGGCGGAGACCCAGTACTTC.

This clonotype was seen more than once but under ten times. The chain has TRBV16 and TRBJ2-7; no reliable D call. Between the trimmed V and J ends, which lost 0 bases and 2 bases, there was a span of 14 bases. The CDR3 loop spans 16 amino acids. Per germline, CDR1 KGHSY and CDR2 FQNENV. The DNA of the CDR3 is TGTGCCAGCAGCCAATCCGTAGAAAGGTCCCCCTACGAGCAGTACTTC. Amino acid sequence: CASSQSVERSPYEQYF.

V usage is TRBV19 and J usage is TRBJ2-1, with 8 nucleotides matching TRBD1. Germline assignment: CDR1 LNHDA and CDR2 SQIVND (reference sequence). J was trimmed by 3 bases and V by 5 bases; bases with no gene match: 9. The CDR3 runs 16 residues. The CDR3: CASSQLTGTGYNEQFF. The CDR3 DNA is TGTGCCAGTAGTCAACTTACCGGGACAGGCTACAATGAGCAGTTCTTC.

V gene TRBV20-1 combines with J gene TRBJ2-7; D is tentatively TRBD1 or TRBD2 (5 bases each). Germline V gene lookup returns CDR1 DFQATT and CDR2 SNEGSKA (reference sequence). The CDR3 is 14 amino acids. V shed 2 bases and J shed 5 bases, with 16 bases lying between them. The chain's CDR3 is CSARLPRDVNEQYF. The CDR3 nucleotides are TGCAGTGCTAGACTCCCCCGGGACGTCAACGAGCAGTACTTC.

This clonotype was picked up a small number of times. The J gene is TRBJ2-3, the V gene TRBV5-6; 8 nucleotides agree with TRBD1. CDR1 SGHDT and CDR2 YYEEEE come from the germline V gene. V dropped 2 bases and J dropped 4; count of bases not matched to a gene: 9. The CDR3 contains 16 residues. The CDR3: CASSFPQGAAADTQYF. CDR3 nucleotide sequence: TGTGCCAGCAGCTTTCCTCAGGGGGCCGCCGCAGATACGCAGTATTTT.

This clonotype was detected a few times. This chain links TRBV15 with TRBJ2-3; D remains unclear. The germline V and J ends were trimmed by 3 bases and 2 bases, with 15 bases remaining between them. Germline-derived CDR1 and CDR2 are LNHNV and YYDKDF (reference sequence). The CDR3 has 16 residues. CDR3 sequence (DNA): TGTGCCACCAGCAGGGCTCTCGATAGCTTCACAGATACGCAGTATTTT. Protein: CATSRALDSFTDTQYF.

This clonotype has more than one count but fewer than ten. The genes are TRBV4-2 and TRBJ2-1; 14 nucleotides agree with TRBD2. The CDR3 consists of 17 residues. Germline CDR1 LGHNA, CDR2 YNFKEQ. The trim removed 0 bases at V and 6 bases at J, leaving 4 bases unmatched. CDR3 DNA: TGTGCCAGCAGCCAAGAGGGTGGACTAGCGGGAGGCAATGAGCAGTTCTTC. Residues: CASSQEGGLAGGNEQFF.

The chain links TRBV11-2 to TRBJ2-1, with TRBD2 identical over 8 bases. The trim removed 2 bases at V and 7 bases at J, leaving 7 bases unmatched. There are 15 residues in the CDR3. The germline V gene has CDR1 SGHAT and CDR2 FQNNGV. CDR3: CASSLSASGLNEQFF. The CDR3 coding sequence is TGTGCCAGCAGCTTATCGGCTAGCGGGTTGAATGAGCAGTTCTTC.

This chain uses TRBV7-9 with TRBJ1-1; D is unresolved. Trimming stripped 5 bases from V and 6 bases from J, with 10 bases between. From germline, CDR1 is SEHNR and CDR2 FQNEAQ (reference sequence). This CDR3 has 12 residues. The CDR3: CASSPLSAEAFF. The DNA of the CDR3 is TGTGCCAGCAGCCCCCTGAGCGCTGAAGCTTTCTTT.

The V gene is TRBV3-1, the J gene TRBJ1-1, with 8 bases lining up with TRBD1. CDR3 length: 16 amino acids. With 1 base clipped from V and 4 bases from J, the junction kept 8 bases outside the gene matches. Germline CDR1 LGHDT, CDR2 YNNKEL (reference sequence). The DNA of the CDR3 is TGTGCCAGCAGCCAAGGGACAGGGCTGCGTGGCACTGAAGCTTTCTTT. Its protein product is CASSQGTGLRGTEAFF.

The chain joins TRBV5-1 to TRBJ2-3, with TRBD2 matching 7 bases. Trimming took 2 bases from V and 0 from J; bases not matched to a gene: 3. The CDR3 extends over 15 amino acids. CDR1 SGHRS and CDR2 YFSETQ come from the germline V gene. The CDR3, as DNA: TGCGCCAGCAGCTTACGGGAGGCCAGCACAGATACGCAGTATTTT. This gives the protein CASSLREASTDTQYF.